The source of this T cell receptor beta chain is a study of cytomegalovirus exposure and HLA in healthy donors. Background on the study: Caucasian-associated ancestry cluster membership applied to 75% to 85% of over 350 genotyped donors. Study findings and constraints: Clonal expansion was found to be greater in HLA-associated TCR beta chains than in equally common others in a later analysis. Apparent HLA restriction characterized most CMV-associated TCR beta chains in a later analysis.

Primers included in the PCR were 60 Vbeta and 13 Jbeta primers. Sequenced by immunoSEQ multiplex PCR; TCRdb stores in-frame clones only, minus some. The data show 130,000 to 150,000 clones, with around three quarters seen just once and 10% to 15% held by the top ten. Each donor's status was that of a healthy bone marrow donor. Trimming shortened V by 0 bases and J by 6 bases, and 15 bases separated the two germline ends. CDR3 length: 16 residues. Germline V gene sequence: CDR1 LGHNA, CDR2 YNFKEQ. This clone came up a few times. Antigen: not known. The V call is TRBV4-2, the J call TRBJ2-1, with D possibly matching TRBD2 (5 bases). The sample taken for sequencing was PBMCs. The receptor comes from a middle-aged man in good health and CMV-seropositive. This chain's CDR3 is CASSQDPSMNSNEQFF. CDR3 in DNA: TGTGCCAGCAGCCAAGACCCTAGCATGAATTCCAATGAGCAGTTCTTC.